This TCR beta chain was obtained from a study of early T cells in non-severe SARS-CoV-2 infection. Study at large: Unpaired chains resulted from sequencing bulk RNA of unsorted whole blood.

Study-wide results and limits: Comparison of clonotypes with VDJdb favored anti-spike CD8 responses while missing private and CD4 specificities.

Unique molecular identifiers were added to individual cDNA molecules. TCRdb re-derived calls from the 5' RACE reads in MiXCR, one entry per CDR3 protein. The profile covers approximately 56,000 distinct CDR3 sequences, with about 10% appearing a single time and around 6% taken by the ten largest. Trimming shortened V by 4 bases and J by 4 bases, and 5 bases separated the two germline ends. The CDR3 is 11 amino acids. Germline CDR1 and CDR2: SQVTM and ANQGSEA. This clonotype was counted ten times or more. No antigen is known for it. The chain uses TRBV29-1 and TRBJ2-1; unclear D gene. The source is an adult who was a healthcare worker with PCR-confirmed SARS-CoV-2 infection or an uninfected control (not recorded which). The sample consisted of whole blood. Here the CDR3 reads CSVVLYNEQFF. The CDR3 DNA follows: TGCAGCGTTGTCTTATACAATGAGCAGTTCTTC.